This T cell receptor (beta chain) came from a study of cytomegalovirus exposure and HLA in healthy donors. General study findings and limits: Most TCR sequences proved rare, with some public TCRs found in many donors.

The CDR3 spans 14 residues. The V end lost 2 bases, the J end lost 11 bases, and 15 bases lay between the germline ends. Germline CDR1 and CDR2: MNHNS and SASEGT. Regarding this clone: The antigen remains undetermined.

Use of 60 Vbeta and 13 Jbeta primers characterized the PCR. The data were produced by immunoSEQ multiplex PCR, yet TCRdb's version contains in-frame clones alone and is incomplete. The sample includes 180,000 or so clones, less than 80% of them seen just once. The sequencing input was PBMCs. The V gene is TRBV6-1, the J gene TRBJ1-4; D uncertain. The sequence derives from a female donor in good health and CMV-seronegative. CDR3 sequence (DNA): TGTGCCAGCAGTGAAATCCCGCAGACGCGGAAACTGTTTTTT. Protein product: CASSEIPQTRKLFF.